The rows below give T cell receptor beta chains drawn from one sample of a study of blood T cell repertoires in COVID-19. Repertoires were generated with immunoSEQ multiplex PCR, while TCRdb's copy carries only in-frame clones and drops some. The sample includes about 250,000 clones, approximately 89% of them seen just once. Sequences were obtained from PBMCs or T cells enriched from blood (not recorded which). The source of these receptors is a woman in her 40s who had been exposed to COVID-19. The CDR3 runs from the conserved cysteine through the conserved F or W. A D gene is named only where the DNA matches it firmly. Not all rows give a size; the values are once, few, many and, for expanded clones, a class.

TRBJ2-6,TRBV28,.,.,TGTGCCAGCAGTTTAGGTGGAGCTGGGGCCAACGTCCTGACTTTC,CASSLGGAGANVLTF
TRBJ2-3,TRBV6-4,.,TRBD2,TGTGCCAGCAGTCCGGGACTAAGCACAGATACGCAGTATTTT,CASSPGLSTDTQYF
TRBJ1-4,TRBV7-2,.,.,TGTGCCAGCAGCACAGGGTTAGCTAATGAAAAACTGTTTTTT,CASSTGLANEKLFF
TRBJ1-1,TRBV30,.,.,TGTGCCTGGAGCCTGGGGACAATTAGGGCTGAAGCTTTCTTT,CAWSLGTIRAEAFF
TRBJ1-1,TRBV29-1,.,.,TGCAGCGTTGGGTTTTCACAGGGTGAGGTGAACACTGAAGCTTTCTTT,CSVGFSQGEVNTEAFF
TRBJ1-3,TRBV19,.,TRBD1,TGTGCCAGTAGTCCGGGACAGGGGGCTGGAAACACCATATATTTT,CASSPGQGAGNTIYF
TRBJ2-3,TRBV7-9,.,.,TGTGCCAGCAGCTTAGGCGTGAACGTCGATACGCAGTATTTT,CASSLGVNVDTQYF
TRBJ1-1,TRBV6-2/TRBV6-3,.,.,TGTGCCAGCAGTTTCCTCAGGGATAGGAACACTGAAGCTTTCTTT,CASSFLRDRNTEAFF
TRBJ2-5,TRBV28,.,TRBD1,TGTGCCAGCAGTCCCAGGGGACAGGGGGAAGAGACCCAGTACTTC,CASSPRGQGEETQYF
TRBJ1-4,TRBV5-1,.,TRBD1,TGCGCCAGCAGCCAGGGGGCCATGGCGGAAAGACTGTTTTTT,CASSQGAMAERLFF
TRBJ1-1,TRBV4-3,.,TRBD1,TGCGCCAGCAGCCAAACGCGGGACAGCCCCACTGAAGCTTTCTTT,CASSQTRDSPTEAFF
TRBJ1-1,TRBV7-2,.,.,TGTGCCAGCAGCGCGTACAGGGTAGTGGAGACTGAAGCTTTCTTT,CASSAYRVVETEAFF
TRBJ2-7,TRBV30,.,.,TGTGCCTGGAGAGTCGGGTACGAGCAGTACTTC,CAWRVGYEQYF
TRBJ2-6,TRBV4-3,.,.,TGCGCCAGCAGCCAAGCTAACTCTGGGGCCAACGTCCTGACTTTC,CASSQANSGANVLTF
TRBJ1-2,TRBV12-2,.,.,TGTGCAAGTCGCTTACGGGACAGCAAAGCTACTAACTATGGCTACACCTTC,CASRLRDSKATNYGYTF
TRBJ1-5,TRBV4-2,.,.,TGTGCCAGCAGCCAAGTACTGGTGGGAGGGAATCAGCCCCAGCATTTT,CASSQVLVGGNQPQHF
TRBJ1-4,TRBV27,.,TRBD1,TGTGCCAGCAGTTCCCAGGGGGTCGGGGAAAAACTGTTTTTT,CASSSQGVGEKLFF
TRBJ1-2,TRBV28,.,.,TGTGCCAGTGCCGATTGGGACAACAACTATGGCTACACCTTC,CASADWDNNYGYTF
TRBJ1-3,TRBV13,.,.,TGTGCCAGCAGCTCCCGGGACTCTGGAAACACCATATATTTT,CASSSRDSGNTIYF
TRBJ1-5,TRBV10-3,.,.,TGTGCCATCAGTGAGTCGGGCCGGGGATCCGCGACGCCCCAGCATTTT,CAISESGRGSATPQHF
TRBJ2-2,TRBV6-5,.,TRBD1,TGTGCCACAACAGGGGACACCGGGGAGCTGTTTTTT,CATTGDTGELFF
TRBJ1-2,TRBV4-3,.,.,TGCGCCAGCAGCCAAGTTACAGGAAACTATGGCTACACCTTC,CASSQVTGNYGYTF
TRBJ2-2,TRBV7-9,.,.,TGTGCCAGCAGCTTAATGCGTGGGAGACTGACCGGGGAGCTGTTTTTT,CASSLMRGRLTGELFF
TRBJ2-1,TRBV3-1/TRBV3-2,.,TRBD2,TGTGCCAGCAGCCAACCTAGCGGAGAACGCAATGAGCAGTTCTTC,CASSQPSGERNEQFF
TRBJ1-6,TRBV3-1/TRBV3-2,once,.,TGTGCCAGCAGCCAATACAGGGACAATTCACCCCTCCACTTT,CASSQYRDNSPLHF
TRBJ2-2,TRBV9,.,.,TGTGCCAGCAGCCCGCGGCCCGGGGAGCTGTTTTTT,CASSPRPGELFF
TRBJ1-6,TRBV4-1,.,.,TGCGCCAGCAGCCAACGATCCCTAACGCATGGACAGAACGTCAAGAATAATTCACCCCTCCACTTT,CASSQRSLTHGQNVKNNSPLHF
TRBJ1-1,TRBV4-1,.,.,TGCGCCAGCAGCCAAGCCCGATCTGTGGAGTTCTGGACTGAAGCTTTCTTT,CASSQARSVEFWTEAFF
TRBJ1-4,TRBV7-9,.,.,TGTGCCAGCAGCCCCGCGGGGAGTGAAAAACTGTTTTTT,CASSPAGSEKLFF
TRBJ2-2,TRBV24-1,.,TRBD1,TGTGCCACCAGTGCCGTCGGACAGGGCTTTTCTGGGGAGCTGTTTTTT,CATSAVGQGFSGELFF
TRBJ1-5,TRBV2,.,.,TGTGCCAGCAGAGTTATTGCCGGTGCACGTCAGCCCCAGCATTTT,CASRVIAGARQPQHF
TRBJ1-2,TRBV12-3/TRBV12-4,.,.,TGTGCCAGCACCCCGGGTTATGGCTACACCTTC,CASTPGYGYTF
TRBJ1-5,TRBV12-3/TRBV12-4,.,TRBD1,TGTGCCAGCAGTACAGGGGGCGTTCTGCCCCAGCATTTT,CASSTGGVLPQHF
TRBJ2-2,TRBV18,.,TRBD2,TGTGCCAGCTCAGAGACTAGCGGAAACACCGGGGAGCTGTTTTTT,CASSETSGNTGELFF
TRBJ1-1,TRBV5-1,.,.,TGCGCCAGCAGCTTGGCCGGCCGGGGGGCTTTCTTT,CASSLAGRGAFF
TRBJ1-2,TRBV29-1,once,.,TGCAGCGGCGGGACTCCCTATGGCTACACCTTC,CSGGTPYGYTF
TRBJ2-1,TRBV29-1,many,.,TGCAGCGGTTTGTACTACCAGCGAACCTACAATGAGCAGTTCTTC,CSGLYYQRTYNEQFF
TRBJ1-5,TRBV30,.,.,TGTGCCTGGAGTCAACAGGGTGTATATCAGCCCCAGCATTTT,CAWSQQGVYQPQHF
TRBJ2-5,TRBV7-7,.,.,TGTGCCAGCAGCTCCTTAGGGGGGGGCCAAGAGACCCAGTACTTC,CASSSLGGGQETQYF
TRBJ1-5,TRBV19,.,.,TGTGCCAGTAGTATTGGGAGTTCGAGTCAGCCCCAGCATTTT,CASSIGSSSQPQHF
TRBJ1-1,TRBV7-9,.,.,TGTGCCAGCAGCTTAGGGAGCGGAGAGGGTGAAGCTTTCTTT,CASSLGSGEGEAFF
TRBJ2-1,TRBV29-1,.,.,TGCAGCGTCCGGACTCGGACGAGCTCCTACAATGAGCAGTTCTTC,CSVRTRTSSYNEQFF
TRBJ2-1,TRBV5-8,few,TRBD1,TGTGCCAGCAGCTTTTCCGGGACAGGGGGCCACAATGAGCAGTTCTTC,CASSFSGTGGHNEQFF
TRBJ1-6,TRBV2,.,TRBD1,TGTGCCAGCACTCGACAGGGTAATGAGGGCCTCCACTTT,CASTRQGNEGLHF
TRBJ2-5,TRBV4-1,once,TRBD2,TGCGCCAGCAGCCAAGACGGCGGGAGTGGTGAGACCCAGTACTTC,CASSQDGGSGETQYF
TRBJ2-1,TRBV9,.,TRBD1,TGTGCCAGCAGCGTAGGGACAGGGACAATTCGGAGTGAGCAGTTCTTC,CASSVGTGTIRSEQFF
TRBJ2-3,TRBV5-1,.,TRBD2,TGTGCCAGCAGCCTTGGGACTAGCGGGAGCTCAGATACGCAGTATTTT,CASSLGTSGSSDTQYF
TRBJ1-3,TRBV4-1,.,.,TGCGCCAGCAGCCAAGATCGGGGGGGCTCTGGAAACACCATATATTTT,CASSQDRGGSGNTIYF
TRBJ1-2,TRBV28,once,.,TGTGCCAGCAGTACCCTCCATTCAGGGTCCTATGGCTACACCTTC,CASSTLHSGSYGYTF
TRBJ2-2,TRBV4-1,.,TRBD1,TGCGCCAGCAGCCGACTAGACAGGGGGTTAGCCGGGGAGCTGTTTTTT,CASSRLDRGLAGELFF
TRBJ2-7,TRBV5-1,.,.,TGCGCCAGCAGCTTGGGTGGTACGGGGGTCGGGAGTGGCGAGCAGTACTTC,CASSLGGTGVGSGEQYF
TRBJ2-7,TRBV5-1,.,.,TGCGCCAGCAGCTTGGTGGGGCGCGAGCAGTACTTC,CASSLVGREQYF
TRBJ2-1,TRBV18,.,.,TGTGCCAGCTCACCGTGGGGGCTCTCCTACAATGAGCAGTTCTTC,CASSPWGLSYNEQFF
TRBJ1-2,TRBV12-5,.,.,TGTGCTAGTGGAAGGGACACCCGCCTGGACTATGGCTACACCTTC,CASGRDTRLDYGYTF
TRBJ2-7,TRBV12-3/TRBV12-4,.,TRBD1,TGTGCCAGCAGGTTCCAAGATAGGACAGGGGTTTTC,CASRFQDRTGVF
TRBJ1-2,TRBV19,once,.,TGTGCCAGTAGTATTTGGGGAACGGGGAATGGCTACACCTTC,CASSIWGTGNGYTF
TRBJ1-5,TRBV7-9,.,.,TGTGCCAGCAGCCGGGATAGCAATCAGCCCCAGCATTTT,CASSRDSNQPQHF
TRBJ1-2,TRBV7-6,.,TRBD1,TGTGCCAGCAGCTTGACGGGACAGGGGTACCCCCTGGACTATGGCTACACCTTC,CASSLTGQGYPLDYGYTF